This T cell receptor beta chain emerged from a study of blood T cells in healthy people across ages (dated by TCRdb to between 2015 and 2016). In the study overall: In model experiments, template switching captured roughly one uniquely barcoded TCR beta cDNA molecule for every two T cells. The donors were divided into four age groups: young (average around 16 years), middle-aged (about 40), aged (about 61) and long-lived (82). Using deep sequencing normalized with unique cDNA molecular identifiers, the study measured how TCR beta repertoire diversity changes with age. To avoid experimental bias, donors of different ages were spread randomly across the sequencing lanes. Two additional independent replicas of 1 million unique cDNA reads from the same blood draw were analyzed for two donors (one aged 18 to 30 and one aged 80 or older).

The donors were under 40 Caucasian individuals from Russia, aged roughly 6 to 100 years, who were systemically healthy. Roughly 10 milliliters of peripheral blood were collected from each donor into EDTA-treated Vacutainer tubes. Ficoll-Paque density-gradient centrifugation was used to isolate PBMCs, with at least 6.5 million per sample. Total RNA was extracted from PBMCs with Trizol reagent, with at least 6 micrograms obtained per sample. For every donor, an aliquot of PBMCs went through flow cytometry to measure the percentages of naive CD45RAhigh/CD27high T cells. The library was generated by 5' RACE. TCRdb shows the sequencer as Illumina HiSeq 2500. A second PCR of about 7 to 12 cycles was run with a J-beta primer mix and a sample-barcoded 5' primer. A template-switch 5' adaptor carrying 12 random nucleotides introduced a unique molecular identifier onto each TCR beta cDNA molecule. Each sample yielded at least 2.5 million CDR3-containing paired-end reads. First-strand cDNA synthesis was performed from all RNA using the Mint cDNA synthesis kit, with priming by a TRBC-specific oligonucleotide. Following uracil-DNA glycosylase treatment, all cDNA underwent a first 18-cycle PCR with the universal primers M1SS and BC2_uni_R. The original pipeline was this. Each sample was normalized by randomly selecting 1 million high-quality reads, each carrying a distinct molecular identifier. Reads sharing molecular identifiers were discarded rather than binned into consensus sequences. CDR3 identification, clonotype clustering and error correction used MiTCR with a Q25 quality threshold and the strictest error-elimination algorithm. A nonparametric unseen species model with Euler transformation was used to estimate lower-bound total TCR beta diversity. The raw public reads went through TCRdb reprocessing: fastp at Q25, MiXCR clone calling, in-frame beta chains kept. Duplicate CDR3 protein sequences are folded into a single record with the most common DNA and genes. None of the V and J calls come from the authors' own analysis; TCRdb made them. The sample includes 1.5 million to 2 million distinct CDR3 sequences, with 49% observed a single time. Jointly, the top ten make up approximately 2% of the sample.

For CDR1 and CDR2, the germline V gene lists SGDLS and YYNGEE. The CDR3, from cysteine to phenylalanine, totals 15 residues. The retained sequence is limited to the CDR3, 45 bases, with the frame set at the first base. V and J are trimmed by 4 bases and 7 bases, and the gene matches miss 11 bases of the junction. As for this clonotype: Its antigen is still unknown. The record has no base qualities; no much larger clone is one base away.

Points the paper makes about the study in general: Observed TCR beta diversity per million T cells fell roughly linearly with age, and a significant reduction was already apparent by age roughly 40. The long-lived group showed more naive CD4+ T cells, fewer expanded clones and increased TCR diversity than the aged group, suggesting age selection. A strong correlation was found between observed TCR beta diversity and the percentage of naive T cells measured by flow cytometry. Since profiling was done on bulk unsorted PBMCs, naive and antigen-experienced compartments could not be conclusively compared. Estimates of total diversity based on one million sequenced T cells were regarded as lower bounds and as underestimates. Donor CMV infection status was unknown, potentially confounding age-related changes in expanded clonotypes.

This receptor was taken from a woman in her thirties or forties in good health. The chain joins TRBV9 to TRBJ2-1, with 7 middle bases fitting TRBD2. Sequencing was performed on blood. The CDR3 sequence is CASSPRGQGGNEQFF. The DNA sequence follows: TGTGCCAGCAGCCCCAGAGGGCAGGGAGGGAATGAGCAGTTCTTC.